The 11 T cell receptor beta chains listed next were all sequenced from one sample in a study of human T cells and chemical hapten exposure. Specified time point: patch test 1, 2 weeks after DPC sensitization. Treatment reported: therapeutic diphenylcyclopropenone sensitization with weekly scalp DPC. TCRdb reanalysed the RACE reads using MiXCR and keeps one entry per CDR3 protein. The repertoire consists of under 85,000 distinct CDR3 sequences, with about a tenth occurring once and the leading ten covering roughly 1.4%. The material was whole blood, obtained in connection with sensitization to the hapten diphenylcyclopropenone (DPC). These TCRs come from a woman between 45 and 60 years old with alopecia areata. Some clones in this sample may be carry-over from other donors' samples.

Many counts were recorded for this clonotype. V gene TRBV7-6 combines with J gene TRBJ2-1; the D call may be TRBD1 or TRBD2 (5 bases each). Germline CDR1 reads SGHVS; CDR2 reads FNYEAQ. This CDR3 region has 18 residues. Trimming pared 4 bases from V and 8 bases from J, leaving 27 bases between. The CDR3 DNA is TGTGCCAGCAGCTATAGGGGCCTAGCCGGGGCCGTTGCGGATGAGCAGTTCTTC. Encoded protein: CASSYRGLAGAVADEQFF.

This clonotype was counted many times. The genes are TRBV5-5 and TRBJ2-1, with 9 positions matching TRBD1. From germline, CDR1 is SGHKS and CDR2 YYEKEE (reference sequence). With 4 bases clipped from V and 5 bases from J, the junction kept 7 bases outside the gene matches. CDR3 length: 15 residues. The CDR3 DNA is TGTGCCAGCAGCCATCCGGGACAGGGCAACAATGAGCAGTTCTTC. Amino acids: CASSHPGQGNNEQFF.

Ten or more counts support this clonotype. The CDR3 reads CASSPGLAGASNEQFF. The CDR3 DNA is TGTGCCAGCAGCCCGGGACTAGCGGGAGCATCTAATGAGCAGTTCTTC. This chain joins TRBV7-6 and TRBJ2-1; 14 bases are a match to TRBD2. The CDR3 covers 16 residues. The V and J ends lost 5 bases and 7 bases, in that order; junction bases with no gene match: 7. Germline V lookup: CDR1 SGHVS, CDR2 FNYEAQ.

This clonotype has at least ten counts. The rearrangement uses TRBV12-3 or TRBV12-4 and TRBJ2-5; D may be TRBD1 (5 bases). V was trimmed by 5 bases and J by 4 bases, leaving 11 bases between them. The CDR3 has 13 residues. CDR3 residues: CASSPSGLETQYF. CDR3 coding DNA: TGTGCCAGCAGTCCGTCAGGGTTAGAGACCCAGTACTTC.

This clonotype has just a few counts. The V and J genes are TRBV27 and TRBJ2-7; D is unclear. The CDR3 consists of 15 residues. Germline V gene sequence: CDR1 MNHEY, CDR2 SMNVEV (reference sequence). With 3 bases removed from V and 7 bases from J, the gap between germline ends came to 19 bases. CDR3: CASSFGLVRAGEQYF. The CDR3 nucleotides read TGTGCCAGCAGTTTCGGCCTAGTAAGGGCTGGGGAGCAGTACTTC.

This chain links TRBV2 with TRBJ2-1; TRBD1 agrees at 9 bases. CDR1 is SNHLY and CDR2 is FYNNEI in the germline V gene. J lost 6 bases, V lost 7 bases, and 10 bases had no gene match. The CDR3 is 15 amino acids. The CDR3, as DNA: TGTGCCAGCACCCAAGGACAGGGGACGGGCAATGAGCAGTTCTTC. Amino acid sequence: CASTQGQGTGNEQFF.

This chain uses TRBV2 with TRBJ2-1; no firm D call. V dropped 0 bases and J dropped 7 bases, with 7 bases sitting between them. From germline, CDR1 is SNHLY and CDR2 FYNNEI. The CDR3 runs 13 residues. The CDR3 sequence is CASSEALWNEQFF. DNA for the CDR3: TGTGCCAGCAGTGAAGCGCTCTGGAATGAGCAGTTCTTC. Full variable domain (rest looked up from reference TRBV2 and TRBJ2-1): EPEVTQTPSHQVTQMGQEVILRCVPISNHLYFYWYRQILGQKVEFLVSFYNNEISEKSEIFDDQFSVERPDGSNFTLKIRSTKLEDSAMYFCASSEALWNEQFFGPGTRLTVL.

CDR3 residues: CASSGGVNQPQHF. CDR3 nucleotides: TGTGCCAGCAGCGGGGGGGTCAATCAGCCCCAGCATTTT. The chain employs TRBV7-9 and TRBJ1-5, with a weak D call TRBD1 (5 bases). The CDR3 totals 13 residues. V was trimmed by 5 bases and J by 3 bases, leaving 8 bases between them. The germline CDR1 and CDR2 sequences are SEHNR and FQNEAQ (reference sequence).

There are a few counts of this clonotype. In DNA, the CDR3 is TGCAGTGCTAGAGCGGGCGGATCTGAAGCTTTCTTT. Its protein product is CSARAGGSEAFF. This chain joins TRBV20-1 and TRBJ1-1; unclear D gene. The CDR3 runs 12 residues. Germline values: CDR1 DFQATT, CDR2 SNEGSKA (reference sequence). The V end lost 1 base, the J end lost 6 bases, and 9 bases lay between the germline ends.

On this clonotype itself: A clone one base away is much larger, so this may be a read error. V and J are TRBV5-1 and TRBJ1-1; tentative D call: TRBD1 (5 bases). With 6 bases removed from V and 8 bases from J, the gap between germline ends came to 17 bases. CDR1 and CDR2 from the germline V gene are SGHRS and YFSETQ. The CDR3 runs to 13 residues. The CDR3 reads CASNAGDVLEAFF. Written as DNA, the CDR3 is TGCGCCAGCAACGCCGGGGACGTTTTGGAAGCTTTCTTT. The entire variable domain, with the rest obtained from reference TRBV5-1 and TRBJ1-1, is as follows: KAGVTQTPRYLIKTRGQQVTLSCSPISGHRSVSWYQQTPGQGLQFLFEYFSETQRNKGNFPGRFSGRQFSNSRSEMNVSTLELGDSALYLCASNAGDVLEAFFGQGTRLTVV.

This clonotype has only a few counts. This rearrangement joins TRBV6-2 or TRBV6-3 to TRBJ2-1; D is possibly TRBD1 (6 bases). Trimming pared 2 bases from V and 15 bases from J, leaving 23 bases between. The V gene's germline CDR1 is MNHEY and CDR2 SVGEGT. The CDR3 is made up of 15 amino acids. The CDR3 DNA reads as TGTGCCAGCAGTTACCGCGGGCCAGGGGACCCCCGGCGGTTCTTC. Translating it yields CASSYRGPGDPRRFF.